One T cell receptor (beta chain) is described in this entry. In the authors' workflow: The assay estimated nucleated cells by amplifying reference gene primers. Generated by immunoSEQ multiplex PCR, the TCRdb table keeps only in-frame clones and is missing some. The DNA gave D and trimming, while V, J and clone size come from that table. Counted here are around 45,000 clones, around nine tenths occurring once; the ten biggest clones make up under 15%. This CDR3 contains 17 residues. The germline gives CDR1 SGHVS, CDR2 FNYEAQ. V was cut by 5 bases and J by 8 bases, with 22 bases left in between. The source of the sample is a study of blood T cell repertoires in COVID-19.

Sequencing input: peripheral blood. The receptor was isolated from a man older than 75 with acute or convalescent COVID-19. This sequence joins TRBV7-6 and TRBJ1-6; D perhaps matches TRBD1 (5 bases). The CDR3 loop is CASSPSPSGYIDSPLHF. In DNA form, the CDR3 reads TGTGCCAGCAGCCCGAGTCCATCAGGGTATATCGATTCACCCCTCCACTTT.